This T cell receptor (beta chain) was obtained from a study of blood T cell repertoires in COVID-19. Clones were sequenced by immunoSEQ multiplex PCR, and TCRdb holds only the in-frame ones, with some missing. The table lists roughly 140,000 clones, 75% to 90% of them singletons, with roughly 2.2% in the top ten. J lost 8 bases, V lost 1 base, and 6 bases had no gene match. CDR3 size: 16 residues. The V gene's germline CDR1 is LGHNA and CDR2 YSLEER. Sequencing used peripheral blood. The TCR was taken from a woman in her seventies with acute or convalescent COVID-19. The chain is built from TRBV4-3 and TRBJ1-4, with 11 bases matching TRBD1. CDR3 protein: CASSQALGQGGEKLFF. CDR3 DNA sequence: TGCGCCAGCAGCCAAGCGCTGGGACAGGGGGGAGAAAAACTGTTTTTT.